This is a list of T cell receptor beta chains from one sample in a study of blood T cell repertoires in COVID-19. This table comes from immunoSEQ multiplex PCR, and its TCRdb copy is limited to in-frame clones, with some not included. The sample holds some 350,000 clones; nearly 90% are singletons and the top ten take about 7%. The specimen was peripheral blood. These receptor sequences come from a man younger than 35 with active or convalescent COVID-19. CDR3s include the opening cysteine and the closing phenylalanine or tryptophan. The D gene is left open where the match is weak. Size is omitted from some rows. Given values are once, few, many or a class for expanded clones.

clone_size j_call v_call d_call cdr3_length cdr3_nt cdr3_aa
once TRBJ2-3 TRBV6-6 TRBD1 19 TGTGCCAGCAGCTTTGGACAGGGGGCTGTATTTTCTTGGACAGATACGCAGTATTTT CASSFGQGAVFSWTDTQYF
once TRBJ2-1 TRBV11-2 NA 18 TGTGCCAGCAGCTTAAGGGGGGGCACTTCGAGCTCCTACAATGAGCAGTTCTTC CASSLRGGTSSSYNEQFF
NA TRBJ1-5 TRBV28 NA 14 TGTGCCAGCAGTCCCGACAGGTTTTATCAGCCCCAGCATTTT CASSPDRFYQPQHF
NA TRBJ2-3 TRBV7-2 NA 14 TGTGCCAGCAGCCGGGGTTGGGGCACAGATACGCAGTATTTT CASSRGWGTDTQYF
NA TRBJ1-2 TRBV19 TRBD1 17 TGTGCCAGTAAAACCGGGACAGGGACCATCTTGAACTATGGCTACACCTTC CASKTGTGTILNYGYTF
NA TRBJ1-5 TRBV7-8 NA 15 TGTGCCAGCAGTCCCGTGGGGGCGAGCAATCAGCCCCAGCATTTT CASSPVGASNQPQHF
NA TRBJ2-2 TRBV2 NA 14 TGTGCCAGCACTAAGACAGGGAACACCGGGGAGCTGTTTTTT CASTKTGNTGELFF
NA TRBJ1-1 TRBV28 NA 11 TGTGCCAGCAGGGCGGTCCTTGAAGCTTTCTTT CASRAVLEAFF
NA TRBJ1-4 TRBV5-1 NA 13 TGCGCCAGCCGAATATCTGGAGATGAAAAACTGTTTTTT CASRISGDEKLFF
once TRBJ2-7 TRBV9 NA 12 TGTGCCAGCGGCAGGGGTGCCTACGAGCAGTACTTC CASGRGAYEQYF
NA TRBJ1-3 TRBV4-2 TRBD1 17 TGTGCCAGCAGCCAAGCCCCGGACAGGCTCTCTGGAAACACCATATATTTT CASSQAPDRLSGNTIYF
NA TRBJ2-7 TRBV6-6 TRBD2 14 TGTGCCAGCAGTTATGGGGGGGTTACCGGCGAGCAGTACTTC CASSYGGVTGEQYF
NA TRBJ1-1 TRBV5-1 NA 13 TGCGCCAGCGGCCCGACAGGTGACACTGAAGCTTTCTTT CASGPTGDTEAFF
few TRBJ1-6 TRBV30 NA 12 TGTGCCTGGAACAGGGATAATTCACCCCTCCACTTT CAWNRDNSPLHF
NA TRBJ2-1 TRBV6-6 TRBD2 16 TGTGCCAGCAGTTCCGAACCGGGACTAGTACTCAATGAGCAGTTCTTC CASSSEPGLVLNEQFF
NA TRBJ2-3 TRBV5-6 NA 11 TGTGCCAGCAGGAGGGCAGATACGCAGTATTTT CASRRADTQYF
NA TRBJ2-3 TRBV7-9 NA 14 TGTGCCAGCAAGGTTTTCGGGAGCACAGATACGCAGTATTTT CASKVFGSTDTQYF
NA TRBJ2-3 TRBV19 TRBD2 17 TGTGCCAGTAATCAGGGAGGGAGAGTTTTTAGCACAGATACGCAGTATTTT CASNQGGRVFSTDTQYF
NA TRBJ1-1 TRBV27 NA 16 TGTGCCAGCAGTAAATGGGACGGGGGAGCGGACACTGAAGCTTTCTTT CASSKWDGGADTEAFF
NA TRBJ1-1 TRBV10-3 TRBD1 13 TGTGCCATCAAGGGACAGGGGAACACTGAAGCTTTCTTT CAIKGQGNTEAFF
NA TRBJ1-3 TRBV6-6 NA 13 TGTGCCAGCCGAGGCGCCTCTGGAAACACCATATATTTT CASRGASGNTIYF
NA TRBJ2-5 TRBV7-2 TRBD2 16 TGTGCCAGCAGCTCCCTAGGGACTAGCGGCATAAGGACCCAGTACTTC CASSSLGTSGIRTQYF
NA TRBJ1-4 TRBV29-1 TRBD1 13 TGCAGCGTCCAACAGGGGGCGGGGGAAAAACTGTTTTTT CSVQQGAGEKLFF
NA TRBJ1-1 TRBV4-2 TRBD1 20 TGTGCCAGCAGCCAAGATCTCTTTTACGGGACAGGGGCTGGAACAACTGAAGCTTTCTTT CASSQDLFYGTGAGTTEAFF
NA TRBJ1-5 TRBV19 TRBD1 16 TGTGCCAGTCTAAACAGGGGGCTTGTTGGCAATCAGCCCCAGCATTTT CASLNRGLVGNQPQHF
NA TRBJ1-4 TRBV5-5 NA 16 TGTGCCAGCAGCTTGGGTGGCGGAACAACTAATGAAAAACTGTTTTTT CASSLGGGTTNEKLFF
NA TRBJ1-3 TRBV7-7 NA 13 TGTGCTAGCAGCGAGACTACTGGAAACACCATATATTTT CASSETTGNTIYF
NA TRBJ1-1 TRBV5-3 TRBD1 16 TGTGCCAGAAGCTCGCCCCGGACAGGGGAAAACACTGAAGCTTTCTTT CARSSPRTGENTEAFF
NA TRBJ2-1 TRBV3-1/TRBV3-2 NA 14 TGTGCCAGCAGCCCGCCCCTTGGACTTAATGAGCAGTTCTTC CASSPPLGLNEQFF
NA TRBJ1-2 TRBV19 NA 14 TGTGCCAGTAGTATGGGCAGAGTTAACTATGGCTACACCTTC CASSMGRVNYGYTF
once TRBJ2-7 TRBV4-3 NA 15 TGCGCCAGCAGCCAAGTCCCCCGGGGAAACTACGAGCAGTACTTC CASSQVPRGNYEQYF
NA TRBJ2-5 TRBV30 TRBD2 15 TGTGCCTGGAGTCCGAGCGGGGCCCCGGCAGAGACCCAGTACTTC CAWSPSGAPAETQYF
NA TRBJ1-5 TRBV15 NA 13 TGTGCCACCAGCAGAGTAATTGGCCAGCCCCAGCATTTT CATSRVIGQPQHF
NA TRBJ1-2 TRBV5-1 TRBD1 16 TGCGCCAGCAGCTTGGCCACGGACAGGGTGGTCTATGGCTACACCTTC CASSLATDRVVYGYTF
NA TRBJ2-3 TRBV28 TRBD1 12 TGTGCCAGCAGCGGACAGGGGAATACGCAGTATTTT CASSGQGNTQYF
NA TRBJ2-7 TRBV5-1 NA 14 TGCGCCAGCAGCTTGGGTCAGGGCCTCTACGAGCAGTACTTC CASSLGQGLYEQYF
once TRBJ1-2 TRBV28 NA 11 TGTGCCAGCAGTCGGGTCTATGGCTACACCTTC CASSRVYGYTF
NA TRBJ2-7 TRBV11-2 TRBD1 16 TGTGCCAGCAGCTCATTACCCGGACAGGGGGCTAGTAACCCGTACTTC CASSSLPGQGASNPYF
NA TRBJ1-5 TRBV4-3 TRBD1 16 TGCGCCAGCAGGCGAGATCATGGACAGGGGAATCAGCCCCAGCATTTT CASRRDHGQGNQPQHF
NA TRBJ1-5 TRBV19 NA 15 TGTGCCAGTAGTAAGGGGTGGAAATTCAATCAGCCCCAGCATTTT CASSKGWKFNQPQHF
NA TRBJ2-7 TRBV21-1 NA 16 TGTGCCAGCAGCAAAGCGCTGGAGGGGTCCTCCTACGAGCAGTACTTC CASSKALEGSSYEQYF
NA TRBJ1-2 TRBV6-5 TRBD1 14 TGTGCCAGCAGTCCCAGGGGGCGCGGTCCTGGCTACACCTTC CASSPRGRGPGYTF
NA TRBJ1-4 TRBV4-3 TRBD1 16 TGCGCCAGCAGCCCAACGTCGGGACAGGGCGTTGAAAAACTGTTTTTT CASSPTSGQGVEKLFF
NA TRBJ1-5 TRBV19 NA 12 TGTGCCAGTATGGAGGGGATGCAGCCCCAGCATTTT CASMEGMQPQHF
once TRBJ2-7 TRBV27 NA 16 TGTGCCACCCTGTCGGGTCGCGGGTGGTCCCCCTACGAGCAGTACTTC CATLSGRGWSPYEQYF
NA TRBJ2-1 TRBV14 NA 14 TGTGCCAGCAGCCAACTAACACAGAACAATGAGCAGTTCTTC CASSQLTQNNEQFF
NA TRBJ1-1 TRBV5-5 NA 13 TGTGCCAGCAGCTTTACAAGAAACACTGAAGCTTTCTTT CASSFTRNTEAFF
NA TRBJ2-4 TRBV28 NA 17 TGTGCCAGCAGGGATGGGGCCCCCAAGTCAGCCAAAAACATTCAGTACTTC CASRDGAPKSAKNIQYF
NA TRBJ1-6 TRBV3-1/TRBV3-2 NA 15 TGTGCCAGCAGCCGCCTCGGGGGAAGGTATTCACCCCTCCACTTT CASSRLGGRYSPLHF
once TRBJ2-1 TRBV18 NA 15 TGTGCCAGCTCACCATTAGTCCTAGGGGGCAATGAGCAGTTCTTC CASSPLVLGGNEQFF